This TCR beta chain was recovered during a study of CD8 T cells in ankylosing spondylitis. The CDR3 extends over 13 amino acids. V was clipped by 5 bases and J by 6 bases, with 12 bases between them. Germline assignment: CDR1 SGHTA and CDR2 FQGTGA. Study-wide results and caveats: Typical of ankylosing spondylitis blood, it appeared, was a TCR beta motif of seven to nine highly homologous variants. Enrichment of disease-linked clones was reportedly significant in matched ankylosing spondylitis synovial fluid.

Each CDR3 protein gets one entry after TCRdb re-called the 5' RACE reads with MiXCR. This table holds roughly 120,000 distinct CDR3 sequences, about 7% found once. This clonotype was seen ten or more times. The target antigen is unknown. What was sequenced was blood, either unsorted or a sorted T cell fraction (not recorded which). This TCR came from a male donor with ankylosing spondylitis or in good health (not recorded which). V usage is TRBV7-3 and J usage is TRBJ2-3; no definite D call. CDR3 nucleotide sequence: TGTGCCAGCAGCCTAAACGTATTCGATACGCAGTATTTT. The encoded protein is CASSLNVFDTQYF. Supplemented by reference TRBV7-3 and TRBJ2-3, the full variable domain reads GAGVSQTPSNKVTEKGKYVELRCDPISGHTALYWYRQSLGQGPEFLIYFQGTGAADDSGLPNDRFFAVRPEGSVSTLKIQRTERGDSAVYLCASSLNVFDTQYFGPGTRLTVL.